Listed below are T cell receptor beta chains from one sample, sequenced in a study of T cells after yellow fever vaccination. TCRdb reanalysed the 5' RACE reads using MiXCR and keeps one entry per CDR3 protein. In the table there are around 350,000 distinct CDR3 sequences, around 10% of which are singletons. The source was PBMCs, collected on the day of the first yellow fever vaccination. The receptor set was obtained from a young man who received the YFV17D yellow fever vaccine. Each CDR3 is given with its conserved first and last residue. The order of the fields is CDR3 length, V gene, CDR3 protein.

16 | TRBV6-2/TRBV6-3 | CASTPVPDRHSKTQYF
14 | TRBV20-1 | CSARAGGSNSPLHF
14 | TRBV2 | CASRMQGTGNTIYF
13 | TRBV6-4 | CATLLPGDCEQYF
12 | TRBV6-2/TRBV6-3 | CASSYFTDTQYF
13 | TRBV10-2 | CASRDGTLYEQYF
16 | TRBV27 | CASSSHFGTGANVLTF
14 | TRBV20-1 | CSAREGGLPYGYTF
15 | TRBV7-9 | CASSFFRGGPDTQYF
14 | TRBV7-2 | CASSLRGANTEAFF
13 | TRBV29-1 | CSVRDPYIDVLTF
12 | TRBV29-1 | CSATGQGETQYF
15 | TRBV7-6 | CASSLEGLTGPEQYF
12 | TRBV5-5 | CASSLEVTEAFF
13 | TRBV5-8 | CASSLRGTYGYTF
17 | TRBV5-1 | CASSFGTSGGATDTQYF
13 | TRBV20-1 | CSASARVGETQYF
15 | TRBV7-3 | CASSSTVGTAGELFF
13 | TRBV18 | CASSPLFTGELFF
15 | TRBV5-1 | CASSFLAQSTDTQYF
15 | TRBV5-1 | CASSADGFSNYGYTF
16 | TRBV20-1 | CSAPRAGETNTGELFF
15 | TRBV25-1 | CASSDSGNRQETQYF
14 | TRBV7-2 | CASSFGSPNYGYTF
14 | TRBV20-1 | CSADPGQGINEQFF
14 | TRBV20-1 | CSAPSGVENYGYTF
15 | TRBV5-1 | CASSLAVAGGETQYF
14 | TRBV20-1 | CSAPPGGAAETQYF
15 | TRBV16 | CASSPYLGESEKLFF
13 | TRBV10-3 | CAIGQGRDQPQHF
16 | TRBV4-3 | CASSQDRGLATGELFF
17 | TRBV12-3/TRBV12-4 | CASSDRGTGILDTEAFF
13 | TRBV20-1 | CSAKTGGGKGYTF
17 | TRBV5-1 | CASSLGGDAYSNQPQHF
15 | TRBV27 | CASSRPRDSYNEQFF
13 | TRBV7-2 | CASRFIQDTEAFF
15 | TRBV20-1 | CSAQTSGGSTDTQYF
18 | TRBV18 | CASSPLGSGGSRTDTQYF
17 | TRBV7-9 | CASSSRDSAGDRGGYTF
16 | TRBV14 | CASSQDYTSGGNEQFF
16 | TRBV10-1 | CATPRRLAGAQETQYF
12 | TRBV6-5 | CATSGGAETQYF
13 | TRBV11-3 | CASSFQVSGELFF
13 | TRBV20-1 | CSASRAGGYEQYF
14 | TRBV9 | CASSVTVGNSPLHF
15 | TRBV11-2 | CASSLRERGADTQYF
15 | TRBV4-1 | CASSQEAGRTDTQYF
16 | TRBV19 | CASSKRGGRSYNEQFF
15 | TRBV7-9 | CASSLGTPRDSPLHF
15 | TRBV5-1 | CASSRDGTGTYEQYF
14 | TRBV10-3 | CAISEGTAIYGYTF
17 | TRBV6-2/TRBV6-3 | CASSYSAKGPIPGELFF
15 | TRBV4-2 | CASSPGQAKNTEAFF
15 | TRBV7-8 | CASSPGSAGGYEQYF